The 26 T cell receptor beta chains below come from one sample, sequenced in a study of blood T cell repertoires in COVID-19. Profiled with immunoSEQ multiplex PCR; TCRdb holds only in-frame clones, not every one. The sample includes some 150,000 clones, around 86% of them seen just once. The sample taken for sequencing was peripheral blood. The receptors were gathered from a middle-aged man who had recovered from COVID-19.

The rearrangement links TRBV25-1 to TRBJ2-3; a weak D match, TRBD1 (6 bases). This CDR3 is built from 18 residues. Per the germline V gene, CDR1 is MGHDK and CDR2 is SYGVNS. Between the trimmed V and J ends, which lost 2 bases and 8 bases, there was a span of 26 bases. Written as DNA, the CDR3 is TGTGCCAGCAGTGAAGTCCCCCCCTTCGGACAGAAAAGGATTACGCAGTATTTT. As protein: CASSEVPPFGQKRITQYF.

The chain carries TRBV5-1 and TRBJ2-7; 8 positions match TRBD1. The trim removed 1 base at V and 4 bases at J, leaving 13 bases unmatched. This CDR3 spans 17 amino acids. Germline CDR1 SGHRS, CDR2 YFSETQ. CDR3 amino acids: CASSLRPWTGPNYEQYF. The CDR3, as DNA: TGCGCCAGCAGCTTGCGACCGTGGACAGGGCCGAATTACGAGCAGTACTTC.

The CDR3 protein is CATSRGGPGGGRRETQYF. Written as DNA, the CDR3 is TGTGCCACCAGCAGAGGAGGTCCCGGGGGAGGGAGGAGGGAGACCCAGTACTTC. This chain joins TRBV15 and TRBJ2-5; 7 bases are a match to TRBD2. The V segment lost 1 base and the J segment 5 bases; nucleotides outside the gene matches: 16. This CDR3 region has 18 residues. The germline CDR1 and CDR2 sequences are LNHNV and YYDKDF (reference sequence).

In DNA, the CDR3 is TGTGCCAGCAGAGCTTACTTCGGGGGTTGGAGCTCCTACAATGAGCAGTTCTTC. Its translation: CASRAYFGGWSSYNEQFF. The rearrangement joins TRBV7-9 to TRBJ2-1, with D possibly TRBD2 on 6 matching bases. Trimming removed 6 bases at V and 0 bases at J, with 21 bases between. Germline V gives CDR1 SEHNR, CDR2 FQNEAQ (reference sequence). This CDR3 contains 18 residues.

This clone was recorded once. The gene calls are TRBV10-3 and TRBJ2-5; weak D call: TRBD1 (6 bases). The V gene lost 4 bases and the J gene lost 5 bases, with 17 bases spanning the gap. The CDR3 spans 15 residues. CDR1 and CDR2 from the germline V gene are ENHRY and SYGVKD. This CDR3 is CAISATGQLVETQYF. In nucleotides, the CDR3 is TGTGCCATCAGTGCTACAGGACAGCTAGTGGAGACCCAGTACTTC.

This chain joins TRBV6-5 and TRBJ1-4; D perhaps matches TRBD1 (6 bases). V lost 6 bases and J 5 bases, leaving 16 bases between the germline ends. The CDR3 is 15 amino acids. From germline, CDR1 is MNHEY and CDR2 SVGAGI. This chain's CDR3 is CASRTFRDNNEKLFF. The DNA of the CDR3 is TGTGCCAGCAGAACGTTCCGGGACAACAATGAAAAACTGTTTTTT.

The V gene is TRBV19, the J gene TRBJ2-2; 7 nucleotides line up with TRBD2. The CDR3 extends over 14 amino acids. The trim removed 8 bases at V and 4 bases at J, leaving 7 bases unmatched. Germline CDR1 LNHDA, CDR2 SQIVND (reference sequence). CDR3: CASQRGEGTGELFF. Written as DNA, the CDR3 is TGTGCCAGTCAGCGAGGGGAGGGCACCGGGGAGCTGTTTTTT.

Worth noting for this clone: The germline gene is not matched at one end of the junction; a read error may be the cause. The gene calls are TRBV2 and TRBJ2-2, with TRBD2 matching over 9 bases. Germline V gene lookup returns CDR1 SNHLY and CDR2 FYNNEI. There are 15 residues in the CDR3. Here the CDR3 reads CASSQAGGRAGELFF. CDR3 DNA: TGTGCCAGCAGTCAAGCGGGGGGTAGGGCCGGGGAGCTGTTTTTT.

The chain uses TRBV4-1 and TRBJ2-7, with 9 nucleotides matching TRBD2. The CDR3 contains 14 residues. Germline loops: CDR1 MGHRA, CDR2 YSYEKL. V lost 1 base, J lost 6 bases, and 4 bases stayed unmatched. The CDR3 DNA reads TGCGCCAGCAGCCAAGTTGGGACTAGCATCGAGCAGTACTTC. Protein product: CASSQVGTSIEQYF.

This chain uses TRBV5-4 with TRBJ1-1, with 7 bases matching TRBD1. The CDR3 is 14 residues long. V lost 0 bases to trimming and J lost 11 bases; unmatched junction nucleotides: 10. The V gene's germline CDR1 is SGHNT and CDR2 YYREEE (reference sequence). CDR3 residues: CASSLAKSTGNAFF. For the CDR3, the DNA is TGTGCCAGCAGCTTGGCCAAATCGACAGGGAACGCTTTCTTT.

The chain's CDR3 is CASSNRQPTNEKLFF. CDR3 DNA sequence: TGTGCCAGCAGTAACAGACAGCCAACTAATGAAAAACTGTTTTTT. V gene TRBV6-5 combines with J gene TRBJ1-4; tentative D call: TRBD1 (5 bases). The CDR3 covers 15 residues. CDR1 MNHEY and CDR2 SVGAGI come from the germline V gene. Trimming left V 5 bases short and J 0 bases short, with 10 bases between.

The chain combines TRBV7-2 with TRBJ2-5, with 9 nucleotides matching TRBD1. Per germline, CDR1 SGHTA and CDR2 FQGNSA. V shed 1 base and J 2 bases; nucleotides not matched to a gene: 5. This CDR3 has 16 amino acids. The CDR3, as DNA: TGTGCCAGCAGCTTAGGCCCGGGACAGGGACAAGAGACCCAGTACTTC. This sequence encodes CASSLGPGQGQETQYF.

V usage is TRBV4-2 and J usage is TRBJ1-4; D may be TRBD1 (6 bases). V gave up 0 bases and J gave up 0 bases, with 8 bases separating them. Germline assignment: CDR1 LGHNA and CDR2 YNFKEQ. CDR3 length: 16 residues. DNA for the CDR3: TGTGCCAGCAGCCAAGATAAGGGGGCAACTAATGAAAAACTGTTTTTT. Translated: CASSQDKGATNEKLFF.

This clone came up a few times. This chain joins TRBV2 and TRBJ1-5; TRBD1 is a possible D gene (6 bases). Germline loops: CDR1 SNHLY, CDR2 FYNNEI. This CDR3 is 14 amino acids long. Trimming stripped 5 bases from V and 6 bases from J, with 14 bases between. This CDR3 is CASSPGHSSQPQHF. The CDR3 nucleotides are TGTGCCAGCAGTCCGGGACATTCTAGTCAGCCCCAGCATTTT.

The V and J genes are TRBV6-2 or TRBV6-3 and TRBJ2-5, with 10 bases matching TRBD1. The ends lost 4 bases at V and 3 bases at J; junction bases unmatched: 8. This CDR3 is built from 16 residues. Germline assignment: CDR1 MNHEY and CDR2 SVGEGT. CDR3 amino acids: CASSLTRDRGEETQYF. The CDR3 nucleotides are TGTGCCAGCAGTTTAACGCGGGACAGGGGTGAAGAGACCCAGTACTTC.

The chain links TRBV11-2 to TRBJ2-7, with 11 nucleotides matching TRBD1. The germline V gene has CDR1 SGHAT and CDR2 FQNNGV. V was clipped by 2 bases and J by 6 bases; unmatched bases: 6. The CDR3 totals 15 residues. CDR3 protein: CASSLLRTGGAEQYF. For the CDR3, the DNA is TGTGCCAGCAGCTTACTTAGGACAGGGGGCGCCGAGCAGTACTTC.

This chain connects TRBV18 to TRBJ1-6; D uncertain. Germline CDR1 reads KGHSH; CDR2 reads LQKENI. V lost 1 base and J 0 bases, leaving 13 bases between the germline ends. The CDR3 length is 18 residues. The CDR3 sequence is CASSPRIVDTSYNSPLHF. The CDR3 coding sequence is TGTGCCAGCTCACCACGTATAGTAGATACCTCCTATAATTCACCCCTCCACTTT.

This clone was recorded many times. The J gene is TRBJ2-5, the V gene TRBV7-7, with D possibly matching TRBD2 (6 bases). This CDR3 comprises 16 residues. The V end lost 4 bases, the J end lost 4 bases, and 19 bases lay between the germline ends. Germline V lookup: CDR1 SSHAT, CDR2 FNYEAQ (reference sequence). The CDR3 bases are TGTGCCAGCAGCTCTAGCCCCACCAGGCGGGGAGAGACCCAGTACTTC. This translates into CASSSSPTRRGETQYF.

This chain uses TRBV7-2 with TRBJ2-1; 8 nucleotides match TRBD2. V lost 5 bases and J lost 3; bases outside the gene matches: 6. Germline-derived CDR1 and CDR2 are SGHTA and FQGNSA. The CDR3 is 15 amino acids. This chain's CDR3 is CASSDGGAIYNEQFF. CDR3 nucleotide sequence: TGTGCCAGCAGCGACGGGGGGGCTATCTACAATGAGCAGTTCTTC.

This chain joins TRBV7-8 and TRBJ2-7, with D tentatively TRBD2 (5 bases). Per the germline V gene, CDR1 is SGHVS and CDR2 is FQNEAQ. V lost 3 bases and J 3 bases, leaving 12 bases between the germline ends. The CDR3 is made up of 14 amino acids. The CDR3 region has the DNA TGTGCCAGCAGCTTTGCCGGGAAAGACTACGAGCAGTACTTC. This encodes CASSFAGKDYEQYF.

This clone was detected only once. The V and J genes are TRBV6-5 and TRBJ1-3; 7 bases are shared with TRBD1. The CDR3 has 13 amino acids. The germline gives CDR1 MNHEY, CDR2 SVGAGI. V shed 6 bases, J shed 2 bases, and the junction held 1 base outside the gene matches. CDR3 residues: CASRDRAGNTIYF. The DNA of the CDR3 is TGTGCCAGCAGAGACAGGGCTGGAAACACCATATATTTT.

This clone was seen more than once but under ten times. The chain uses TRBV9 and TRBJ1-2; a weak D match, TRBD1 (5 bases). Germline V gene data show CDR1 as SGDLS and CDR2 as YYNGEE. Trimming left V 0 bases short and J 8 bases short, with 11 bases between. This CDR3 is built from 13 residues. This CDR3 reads CASSVVSGKGYTF. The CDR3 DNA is TGTGCCAGCAGCGTAGTGTCAGGGAAAGGCTACACCTTC.

The CDR3 DNA reads as TGTGCCAGCAGCTTCATTGGGAGGGACGAGCAGTACTTC. Encoded protein: CASSFIGRDEQYF. This chain joins TRBV5-6 and TRBJ2-7; 7 bases align to TRBD2. The CDR3 runs to 13 residues. From germline, CDR1 is SGHDT and CDR2 YYEEEE. Germline trimming cut 2 bases from V and 5 bases from J; bases unmatched to any gene: 4.

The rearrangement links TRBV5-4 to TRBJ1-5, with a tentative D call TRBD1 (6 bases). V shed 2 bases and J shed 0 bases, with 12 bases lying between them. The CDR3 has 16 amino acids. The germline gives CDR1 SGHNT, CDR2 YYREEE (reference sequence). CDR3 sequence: CASSFIGGDSNQPQHF. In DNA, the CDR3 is TGTGCCAGCAGCTTTATAGGGGGGGATAGCAATCAGCCCCAGCATTTT.

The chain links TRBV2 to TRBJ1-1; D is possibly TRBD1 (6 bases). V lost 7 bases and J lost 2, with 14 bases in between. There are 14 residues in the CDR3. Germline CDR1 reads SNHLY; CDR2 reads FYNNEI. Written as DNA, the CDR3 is TGTGCCAGCACCTTTCCAGGGGACAACACTGAAGCTTTCTTT. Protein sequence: CASTFPGDNTEAFF.

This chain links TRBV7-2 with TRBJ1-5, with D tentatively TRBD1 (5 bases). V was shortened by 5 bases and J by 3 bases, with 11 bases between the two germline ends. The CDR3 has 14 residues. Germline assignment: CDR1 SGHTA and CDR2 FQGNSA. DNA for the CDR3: TGTGCCAGCAGCCGCGACAGATTCAATCAGCCCCAGCATTTT. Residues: CASSRDRFNQPQHF. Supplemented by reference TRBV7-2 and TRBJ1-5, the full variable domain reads GAGVSQSPSNKVTEKGKDVELRCDPISGHTALYWYRQSLGQGLEFLIYFQGNSAPDKSGLPSDRFSAERTGGSVSTLTIQRTQQEDSAVYLCASSRDRFNQPQHFGDGTRLSIL.